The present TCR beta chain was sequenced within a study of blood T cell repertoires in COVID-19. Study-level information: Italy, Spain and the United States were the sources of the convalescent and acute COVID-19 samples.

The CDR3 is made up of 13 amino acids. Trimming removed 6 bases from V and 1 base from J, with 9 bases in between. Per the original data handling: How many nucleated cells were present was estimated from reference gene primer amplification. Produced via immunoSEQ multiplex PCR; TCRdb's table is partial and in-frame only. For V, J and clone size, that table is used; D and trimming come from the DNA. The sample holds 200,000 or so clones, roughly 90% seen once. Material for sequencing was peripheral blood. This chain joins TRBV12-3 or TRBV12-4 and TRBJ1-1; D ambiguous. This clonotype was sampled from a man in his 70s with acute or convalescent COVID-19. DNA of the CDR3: TGTGCCAGCAGCCAAGAGGGGAACACTGAAGCTTTCTTT. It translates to CASSQEGNTEAFF.